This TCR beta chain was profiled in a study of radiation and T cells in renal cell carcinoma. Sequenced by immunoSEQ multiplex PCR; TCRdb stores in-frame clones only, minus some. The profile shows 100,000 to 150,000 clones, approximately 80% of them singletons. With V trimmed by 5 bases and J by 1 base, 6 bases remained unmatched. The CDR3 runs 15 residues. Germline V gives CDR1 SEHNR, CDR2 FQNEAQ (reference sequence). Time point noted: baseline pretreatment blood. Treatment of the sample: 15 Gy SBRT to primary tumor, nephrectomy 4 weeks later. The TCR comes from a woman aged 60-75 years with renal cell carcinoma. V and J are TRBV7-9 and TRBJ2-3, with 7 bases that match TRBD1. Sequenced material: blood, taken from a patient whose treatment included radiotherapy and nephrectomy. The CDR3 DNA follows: TGTGCCAGCAGCATGGGGGACAGCCGCACAGATACGCAGTATTTT. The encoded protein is CASSMGDSRTDTQYF.